The clone carrying this TCR beta chain was observed at least ten times. Its specificity is not known. RNA transcripts gave rise to amplified TCR beta CDR3 regions. First-round RT-PCR targeting the TCR CDR3 was performed with the HTBI primer set. TCRdb recomputed calls from the multiplex PCR reads with MiXCR, one row per CDR3 protein. The table shows roughly 380,000 distinct CDR3 sequences, with approximately 15% occurring only once. This specimen comes from a study of T cells in Graves' hyperthyroidism and ophthalmopathy. Study-wide points: Ophthalmopathy, as predicted by the model, came a median roughly 6.8 months after the prediction.

Trimming removed 2 bases from V and 3 bases from J; junction bases left unmatched: 12. The CDR3 is made up of 18 amino acids. Germline V gene data show CDR1 as MDHEN and CDR2 as SYDVKM. Hyperthyroidism had been newly diagnosed in patients aged 18 to 65, and its duration was under 2 months. Sequencing was carried out using blood. The chain combines TRBV28 with TRBJ2-7; 11 bases line up with TRBD2. The origin of this receptor is a woman aged 55 to 70 with Graves' hyperthyroidism. CDR3: CASSLRVRTSGSYYEQYF. DNA for the CDR3: TGTGCCAGCAGTTTAAGGGTGAGGACTAGCGGGTCCTACTACGAGCAGTACTTC.